This TCR beta chain stems from a study of blood T cell repertoires in COVID-19. Study background: Collection of acute and convalescent COVID-19 samples took place in the United States, Italy and Spain. Nucleic acid was either cDNA or gDNA, and it came from T cells, B-cell-depleted T cells, or PBMCs.

In the study's own analysis: From reference gene primer amplification, estimates of nucleated cell counts were derived. This table comes from immunoSEQ multiplex PCR, and its TCRdb copy is limited to in-frame clones, with some not included. V and J calls plus clone size are reproduced from that table; the DNA served to infer D and trimming. There are about 100,000 clones in the sample; 60% to 85% occur only once, and about a sixth lies in the top ten. The TCR sequence derives from a woman of 80 years or more with active or convalescent COVID-19. Sample: peripheral blood.

The DNA for the CDR3 is TGTGCCAGCAGTGCGACAGGGGGCGCCTACGAGCAGTACTTC. This codes for CASSATGGAYEQYF. The rearrangement links TRBV25-1 to TRBJ2-7; the match to TRBD1 covers 10 bases. This CDR3 has 14 residues. The V and J ends lost 4 bases and 2 bases, in that order; junction bases with no gene match: 2. Germline V gene data show CDR1 as MGHDK and CDR2 as SYGVNS.